This is a list of T cell receptor beta chains from one sample in a study of blood T cell repertoires in COVID-19. The protocol was immunoSEQ multiplex PCR, while the TCRdb copy is restricted to in-frame clones and leaves out a portion. The sample consists of 15,000 to 20,000 clones, approximately 91% of them appearing once. The sequenced sample was peripheral blood. All receptors derive from a man aged 60-69 years with acute or convalescent COVID-19. Each CDR3 is given with its conserved first and last residue. The D gene is left open where the match is weak. Clone sizes are given selectively: once, few, many, or a class where the clone is expanded.

d_call: TRBD2
cdr3_length: 15
v_call: TRBV20-1
j_call: TRBJ2-1
clone_size: .
cdr3_nt: TGCAGTGCTAGTTCCGGGACTAGCGGGGACAATGAGCAGTTCTTC
cdr3_aa: CSASSGTSGDNEQFF

d_call: .
cdr3_length: 13
v_call: TRBV6-1
j_call: TRBJ1-1
clone_size: .
cdr3_nt: TGTGCCAGCAGTGAAGTGGGCCGGACTGAAGCTTTCTTT
cdr3_aa: CASSEVGRTEAFF

d_call: TRBD2
cdr3_length: 15
v_call: TRBV5-5
j_call: TRBJ2-1
clone_size: once
cdr3_nt: TGTGCCAGCAGCTCCTATAGCGGGAGTACGAATGAGCAGTTCTTC
cdr3_aa: CASSSYSGSTNEQFF

d_call: .
cdr3_length: 14
v_call: TRBV4-1
j_call: TRBJ1-1
clone_size: .
cdr3_nt: TGCGCCAGCAGCCAAGATTCGGCGGAGGCTGAAGCTTTCTTT
cdr3_aa: CASSQDSAEAEAFF

d_call: .
cdr3_length: 13
v_call: TRBV30
j_call: TRBJ1-4
clone_size: .
cdr3_nt: TGTGCCTGGGCCCAGGGAAGAGATGAAAAACTGTTTTTT
cdr3_aa: CAWAQGRDEKLFF

d_call: .
cdr3_length: 14
v_call: TRBV6-5
j_call: TRBJ2-2
clone_size: .
cdr3_nt: TGTGCCAGCAGTTCCGGTCCTGGTTCTGGGGAGCTGTTTTTT
cdr3_aa: CASSSGPGSGELFF

d_call: TRBD1
cdr3_length: 15
v_call: TRBV5-4
j_call: TRBJ2-2
clone_size: once
cdr3_nt: TGTGCCAGCAGCTTACAGGGGGCTAACACCGGGGAGCTGTTTTTT
cdr3_aa: CASSLQGANTGELFF

d_call: .
cdr3_length: 14
v_call: TRBV19
j_call: TRBJ2-5
clone_size: .
cdr3_nt: TGTGCCAGTAGTATCACAGGGTTTGGGGAGACCCAGTACTTC
cdr3_aa: CASSITGFGETQYF

d_call: .
cdr3_length: 13
v_call: TRBV12-3/TRBV12-4
j_call: TRBJ2-7
clone_size: .
cdr3_nt: TGTGCCAGCAGCCGTCAGGGAACCTACGAGCAGTACTTC
cdr3_aa: CASSRQGTYEQYF

d_call: .
cdr3_length: 14
v_call: TRBV7-9
j_call: TRBJ1-1
clone_size: .
cdr3_nt: TGTGCCAGCAGCTTAGTCGGCGGTATAGCTGAAGCTTTCTTT
cdr3_aa: CASSLVGGIAEAFF

d_call: TRBD1
cdr3_length: 15
v_call: TRBV30
j_call: TRBJ2-7
clone_size: .
cdr3_nt: TGTGCCTGGAGTGTTGGTGGACAGGGACCCTACGAGCAGTACTTC
cdr3_aa: CAWSVGGQGPYEQYF